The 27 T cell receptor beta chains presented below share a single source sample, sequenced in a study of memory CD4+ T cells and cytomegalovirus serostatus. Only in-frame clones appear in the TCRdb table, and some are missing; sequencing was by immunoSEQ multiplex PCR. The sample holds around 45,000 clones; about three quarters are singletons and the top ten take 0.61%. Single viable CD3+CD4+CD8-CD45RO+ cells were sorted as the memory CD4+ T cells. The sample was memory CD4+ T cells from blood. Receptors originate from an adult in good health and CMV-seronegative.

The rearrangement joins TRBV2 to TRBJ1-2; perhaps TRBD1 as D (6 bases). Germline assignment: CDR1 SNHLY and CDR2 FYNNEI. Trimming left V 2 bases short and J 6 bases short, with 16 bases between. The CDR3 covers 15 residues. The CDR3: CASSESLGGWDGYTF. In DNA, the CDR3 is TGTGCCAGCAGTGAAAGTCTGGGGGGCTGGGATGGCTACACCTTC.

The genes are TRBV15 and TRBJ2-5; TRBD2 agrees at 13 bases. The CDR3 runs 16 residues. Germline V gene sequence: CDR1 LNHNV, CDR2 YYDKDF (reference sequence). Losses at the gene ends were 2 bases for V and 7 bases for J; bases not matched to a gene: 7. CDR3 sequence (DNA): TGTGCCACCAGCAGAAGGACTAGCGGGGGCTTGGGGACCCAGTACTTC. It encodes CATSRRTSGGLGTQYF.

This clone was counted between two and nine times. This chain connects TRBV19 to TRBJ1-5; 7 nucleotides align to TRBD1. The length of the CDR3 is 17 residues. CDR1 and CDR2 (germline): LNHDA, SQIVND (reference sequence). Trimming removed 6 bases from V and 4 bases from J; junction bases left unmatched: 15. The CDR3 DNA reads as TGTGCCAGTAGCATCCCTTCCGGGACAGCAGTTAATCAGCCCCAGCATTTT. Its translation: CASSIPSGTAVNQPQHF.

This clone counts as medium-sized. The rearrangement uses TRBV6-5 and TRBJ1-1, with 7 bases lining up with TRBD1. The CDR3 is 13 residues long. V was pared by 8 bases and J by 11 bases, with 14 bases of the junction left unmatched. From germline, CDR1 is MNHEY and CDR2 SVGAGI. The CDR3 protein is CASGRGQPPQAFF. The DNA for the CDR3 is TGTGCCAGCGGAAGGGGACAGCCCCCCCAGGCTTTCTTT.

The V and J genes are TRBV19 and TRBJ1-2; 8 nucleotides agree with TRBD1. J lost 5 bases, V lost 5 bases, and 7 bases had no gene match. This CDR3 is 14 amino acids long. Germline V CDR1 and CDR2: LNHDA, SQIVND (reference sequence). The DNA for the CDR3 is TGTGCCAGTAGTGCCACGACAGGGGATTATGGCTACACCTTC. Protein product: CASSATTGDYGYTF.

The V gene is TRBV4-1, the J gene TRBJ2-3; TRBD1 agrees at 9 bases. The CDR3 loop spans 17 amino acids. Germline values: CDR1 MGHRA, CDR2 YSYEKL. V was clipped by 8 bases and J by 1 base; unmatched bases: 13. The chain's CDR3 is CASRESGGDRGTDTQYF. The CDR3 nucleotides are TGCGCCAGCCGAGAATCGGGTGGGGACAGGGGCACAGATACGCAGTATTTT.

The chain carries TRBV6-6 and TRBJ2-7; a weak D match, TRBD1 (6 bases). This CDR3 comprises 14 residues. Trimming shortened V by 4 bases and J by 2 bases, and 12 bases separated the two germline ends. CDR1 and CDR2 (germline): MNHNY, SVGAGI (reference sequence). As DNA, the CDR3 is TGTGCCAGCAGTTCGGACAGTACAACCTACGAGCAGTACTTC. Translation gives CASSSDSTTYEQYF.

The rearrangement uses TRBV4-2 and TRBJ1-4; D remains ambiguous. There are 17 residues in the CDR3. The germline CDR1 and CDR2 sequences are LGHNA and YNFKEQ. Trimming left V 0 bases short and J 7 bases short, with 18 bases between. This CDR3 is CASSQDSMGAIGEKLFF. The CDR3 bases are TGTGCCAGCAGCCAAGATTCCATGGGAGCCATTGGTGAAAAACTGTTTTTT.

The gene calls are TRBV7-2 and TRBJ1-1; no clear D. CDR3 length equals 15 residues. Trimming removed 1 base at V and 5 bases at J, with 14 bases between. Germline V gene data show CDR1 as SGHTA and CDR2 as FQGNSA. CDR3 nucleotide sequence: TGTGCCAGCAGCTTAGATGGAGCCCGGTGGACTGAAGCTTTCTTT. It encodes CASSLDGARWTEAFF.

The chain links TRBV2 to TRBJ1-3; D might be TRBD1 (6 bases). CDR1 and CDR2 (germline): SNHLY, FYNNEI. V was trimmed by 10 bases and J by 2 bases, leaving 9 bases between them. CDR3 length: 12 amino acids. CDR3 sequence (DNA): TGTGCCAAAGGGGGTCCTGGAAACACCATATATTTT. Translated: CAKGGPGNTIYF.

CDR3 nucleotides: TGCACCAGCAGCCAACACTCTGACACGGGTATTAGCTACACCTTC. Amino acid sequence: CTSSQHSDTGISYTF. The J gene is TRBJ1-2, the V gene TRBV1. TRBV1 is assigned pseudogene status. This CDR3 contains 15 residues.

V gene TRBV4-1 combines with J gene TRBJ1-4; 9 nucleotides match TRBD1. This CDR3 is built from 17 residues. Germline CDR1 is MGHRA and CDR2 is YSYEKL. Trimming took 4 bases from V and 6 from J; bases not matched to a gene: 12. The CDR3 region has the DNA TGCGCCAGCAGCCCTGTCCCGGGACAGGGTATGGATGAAAAACTGTTTTTT. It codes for CASSPVPGQGMDEKLFF.

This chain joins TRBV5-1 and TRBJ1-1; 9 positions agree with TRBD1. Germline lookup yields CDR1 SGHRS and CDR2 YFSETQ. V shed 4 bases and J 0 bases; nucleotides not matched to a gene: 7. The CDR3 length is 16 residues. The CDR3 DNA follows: TGCGCCAGCAGCCACGGGACAGGGCGGATGAACACTGAAGCTTTCTTT. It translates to CASSHGTGRMNTEAFF.

The DNA of the CDR3 is TGTGCCAGCAGCTTAGATGTAGATACGCAGTATTTT. Amino acid sequence: CASSLDVDTQYF. The J gene is TRBJ2-3, the V gene TRBV7-2; D call uncertain. Germline assignment: CDR1 SGHTA and CDR2 FQGNSA. The CDR3 has 12 residues. With 1 base removed from V and 5 bases from J, the gap between germline ends came to 4 bases.

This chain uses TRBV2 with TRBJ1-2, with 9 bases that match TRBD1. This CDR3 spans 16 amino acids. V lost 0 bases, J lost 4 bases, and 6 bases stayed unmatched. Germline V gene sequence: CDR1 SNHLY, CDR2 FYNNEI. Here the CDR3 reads CASSEAGTGLSYGYTF. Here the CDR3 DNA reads TGTGCCAGCAGTGAAGCTGGGACAGGGCTTTCCTATGGCTACACCTTC.

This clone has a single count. The CDR3 reads CASTLGHSSYEQYF. CDR3 DNA: TGTGCCAGCACCTTGGGGCACAGCTCCTACGAGCAGTACTTC. V usage is TRBV11-2 and J usage is TRBJ2-7, with TRBD1 as a possible D gene (5 bases). This CDR3 contains 14 residues. Trimming shortened V by 7 bases and J by 0 bases, and 13 bases separated the two germline ends. The germline CDR1 and CDR2 sequences are SGHAT and FQNNGV.

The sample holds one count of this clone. The CDR3 is CASREGQVQETQYF. The CDR3 DNA follows: TGTGCCAGTAGGGAGGGACAGGTCCAAGAGACCCAGTACTTC. This sequence joins TRBV19 and TRBJ2-5; TRBD1 matches 8 bases. The CDR3 length is 14 residues. The ends lost 6 bases at V and 1 base at J; junction bases unmatched: 4. The germline V gene encodes CDR1 LNHDA and CDR2 SQIVND (reference sequence).

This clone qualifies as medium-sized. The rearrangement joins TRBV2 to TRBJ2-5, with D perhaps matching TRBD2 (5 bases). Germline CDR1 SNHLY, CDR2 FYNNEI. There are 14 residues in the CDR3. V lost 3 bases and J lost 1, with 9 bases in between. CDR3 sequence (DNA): TGTGCCAGCAGTGAGGAGAGGGCCCAAGAGACCCAGTACTTC. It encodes CASSEERAQETQYF.

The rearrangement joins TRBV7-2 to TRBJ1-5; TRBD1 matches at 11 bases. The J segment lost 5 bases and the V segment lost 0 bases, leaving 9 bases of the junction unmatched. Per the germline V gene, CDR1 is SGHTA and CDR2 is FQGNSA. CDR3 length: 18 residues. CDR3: CASSLAGQGAIPDQPQHF. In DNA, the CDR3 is TGTGCCAGCAGCTTAGCAGGACAGGGGGCGATTCCCGATCAGCCCCAGCATTTT.

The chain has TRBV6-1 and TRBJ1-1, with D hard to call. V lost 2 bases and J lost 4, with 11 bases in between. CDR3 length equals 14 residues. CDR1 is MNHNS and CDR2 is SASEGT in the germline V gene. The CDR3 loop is CASSELGVSTEAFF. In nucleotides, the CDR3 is TGTGCCAGCAGTGAACTCGGGGTTTCCACTGAAGCTTTCTTT.

CDR3 DNA sequence: TGTGCCAGCTCACCACAACAGGGTCGCGAGCAGTACTTC. Protein sequence: CASSPQQGREQYF. J is TRBJ2-7 and V is TRBV18, with D possibly being TRBD1 (6 bases). Trimming pared 1 base from V and 6 bases from J, leaving 10 bases between. The CDR3 contains 13 residues. The germline V gene has CDR1 KGHSH and CDR2 LQKENI.

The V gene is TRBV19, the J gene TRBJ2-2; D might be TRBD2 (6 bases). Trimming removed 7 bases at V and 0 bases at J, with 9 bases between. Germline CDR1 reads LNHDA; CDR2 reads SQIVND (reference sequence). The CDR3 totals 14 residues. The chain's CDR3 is CASTDYTNTGELFF. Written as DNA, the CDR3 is TGTGCCAGTACGGACTACACGAACACCGGGGAGCTGTTTTTT.

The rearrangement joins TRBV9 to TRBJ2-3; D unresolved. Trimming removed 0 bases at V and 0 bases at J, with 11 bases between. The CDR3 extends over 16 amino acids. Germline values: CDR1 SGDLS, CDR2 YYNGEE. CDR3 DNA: TGTGCCAGCAGCGTAGCTGACGGGTATAGCACAGATACGCAGTATTTT. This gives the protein CASSVADGYSTDTQYF.

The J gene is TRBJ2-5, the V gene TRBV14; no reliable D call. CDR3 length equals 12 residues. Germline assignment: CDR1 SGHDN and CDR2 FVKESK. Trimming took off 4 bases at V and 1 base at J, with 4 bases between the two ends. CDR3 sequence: CASSRIQETQYF. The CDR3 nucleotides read TGTGCCAGCAGCCGAATCCAAGAGACCCAGTACTTC. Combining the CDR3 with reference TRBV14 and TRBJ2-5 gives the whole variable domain EAGVTQFPSHSVIEKGQTVTLRCDPISGHDNLYWYRRVMGKEIKFLLHFVKESKQDESGMPNNRFLAERTGGTYSTLKVQPAELEDSGVYFCASSRIQETQYFGPGTRLLVL.

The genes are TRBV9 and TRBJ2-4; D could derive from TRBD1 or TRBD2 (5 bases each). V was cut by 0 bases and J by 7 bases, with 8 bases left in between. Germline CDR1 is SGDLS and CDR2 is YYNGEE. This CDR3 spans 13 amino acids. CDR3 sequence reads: CASSVGDANIQYF. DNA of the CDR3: TGTGCCAGCAGCGTAGGGGACGCGAACATTCAGTACTTC.

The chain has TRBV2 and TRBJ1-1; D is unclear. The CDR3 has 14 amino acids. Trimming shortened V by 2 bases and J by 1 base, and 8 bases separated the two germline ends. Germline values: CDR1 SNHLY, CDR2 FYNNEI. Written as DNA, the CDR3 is TGTGCCAGCAGTGAACGTGCCGGGAACACTGAAGCTTTCTTT. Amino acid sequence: CASSERAGNTEAFF.

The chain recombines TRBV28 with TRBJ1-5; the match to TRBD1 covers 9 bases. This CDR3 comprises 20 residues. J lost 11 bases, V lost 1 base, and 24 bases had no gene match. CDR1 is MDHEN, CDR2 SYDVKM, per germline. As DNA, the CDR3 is TGTGCCAGCAGTTTATACCCAACCGGGACAGGGCATCCGCGGGGCAAAGCCCAGCATTTT. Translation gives CASSLYPTGTGHPRGKAQHF.